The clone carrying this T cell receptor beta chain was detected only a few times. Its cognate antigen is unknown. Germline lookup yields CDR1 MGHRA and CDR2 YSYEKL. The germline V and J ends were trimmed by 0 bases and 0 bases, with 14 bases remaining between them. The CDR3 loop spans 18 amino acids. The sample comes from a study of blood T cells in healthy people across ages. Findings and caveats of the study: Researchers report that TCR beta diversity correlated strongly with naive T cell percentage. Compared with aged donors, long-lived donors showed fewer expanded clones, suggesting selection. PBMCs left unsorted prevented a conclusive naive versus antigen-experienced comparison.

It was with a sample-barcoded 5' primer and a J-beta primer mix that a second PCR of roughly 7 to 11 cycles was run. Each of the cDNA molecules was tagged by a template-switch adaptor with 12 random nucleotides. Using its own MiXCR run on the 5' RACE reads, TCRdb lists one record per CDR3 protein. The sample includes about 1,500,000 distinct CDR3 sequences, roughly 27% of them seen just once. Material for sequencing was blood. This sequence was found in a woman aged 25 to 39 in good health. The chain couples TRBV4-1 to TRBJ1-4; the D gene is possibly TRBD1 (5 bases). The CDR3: CASSQDRDRSATNEKLFF. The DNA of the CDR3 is TGCGCCAGCAGCCAAGATCGTGACAGAAGTGCAACTAATGAAAAACTGTTTTTT.